The T cell receptor (beta chain) described here comes from a study of early T cells in non-severe SARS-CoV-2 infection. Unique molecular identifiers were added to individual cDNA molecules. TCRdb called the 5' RACE reads again in MiXCR, with one record for every CDR3 protein. The data contain 90,000 to 100,000 distinct CDR3 sequences, roughly 13% of them singletons. CDR3 size: 11 residues. Deletions cut 11 bases from V and 1 base from J, with 8 bases between. Germline CDR1 MDHEN, CDR2 SYDVKM. What was sequenced was whole blood. This TCR was recovered from an adult who was a healthcare worker with PCR-confirmed SARS-CoV-2 infection or an uninfected control (not recorded which). V usage is TRBV28 and J usage is TRBJ1-1, with D tentatively TRBD1 (5 bases). The CDR3 sequence is CAVTGNTEAFF. The CDR3 region has the DNA TGTGCCGTAACAGGGAACACTGAAGCTTTCTTT.